Listed below are T cell receptor beta chains from one sample, sequenced in a study of identical twins. TCRdb called the 5' RACE reads again in MiXCR, with one record for every CDR3 protein. This sample has about 700,000 distinct CDR3 sequences, with 6.1% found just once. The sequencing input was naive T cells sorted from blood. The source of these receptors is a man between 18 and 29 years old in good health. Each CDR3 is given with its conserved first and last residue. Fields, in order: J gene, V gene, D gene, clone size, CDR3 protein, CDR3 DNA. The D gene is left open where the match is weak. Some rows have no size entry. The others give once, few or many, or a class for an expanded clone.

TRBJ2-5,TRBV28,.,.,CASSFGLETKETQYF,TGTGCCAGCAGTTTCGGCTTGGAGACTAAAGAGACCCAGTACTTC
TRBJ2-7,TRBV29-1,TRBD2,few,CSVVLAGASYEQYF,TGCAGCGTCGTTTTAGCGGGAGCGTCCTACGAGCAGTACTTC
TRBJ2-5,TRBV20-1,TRBD1,.,CSAWDRGSQETQYF,TGCAGTGCTTGGGACAGGGGGAGCCAAGAGACCCAGTACTTC
TRBJ2-7,TRBV5-6,TRBD2,many,CASSPKRDFMYEQYF,TGTGCCAGCAGCCCTAAGCGGGACTTCATGTACGAGCAGTACTTC
TRBJ2-1,TRBV7-8,.,many,CASSLAAVNEQFF,TGTGCCAGCAGCTTAGCGGCGGTGAATGAGCAGTTCTTC
TRBJ1-5,TRBV7-8,.,.,CASSPTRAGSSQPQHF,TGTGCCAGCAGCCCTACCAGGGCAGGATCAAGTCAGCCCCAGCATTTT
TRBJ2-5,TRBV20-1,TRBD2,many,CSATTGLAGAQETQYF,TGCAGTGCTACCACCGGACTAGCGGGAGCCCAAGAGACCCAGTACTTC
TRBJ2-1,TRBV28,TRBD2,few,CASSLFVAGVNEQFF,TGTGCCAGCAGTTTATTCGTAGCGGGAGTCAATGAGCAGTTCTTC
TRBJ2-1,TRBV4-2,TRBD2,.,CASSQRRGLAAYNEQFF,TGTGCCAGCAGCCAGAGAAGAGGACTAGCAGCCTACAATGAGCAGTTCTTC
TRBJ2-7,TRBV7-6,.,.,CASSLGGEAYEQYF,TGTGCCAGCAGCTTAGGAGGGGAGGCCTACGAGCAGTACTTC
TRBJ2-1,TRBV6-2/TRBV6-3,.,.,CASNLGLYNEQFF,TGTGCCAGCAATCTCGGACTGTACAATGAGCAGTTCTTC
TRBJ1-2,TRBV15,.,.,CATSSNAGTARFRTF,TGTGCCACATCCTCAAATGCCGGGACCGCTCGTTTTCGCACCTTC
TRBJ1-2,TRBV7-9,TRBD1,many,CASTTGAGYGYTF,TGTGCCAGCACCACAGGGGCAGGCTATGGCTACACCTTC
TRBJ2-1,TRBV14,TRBD1,.,CASSHSPGQGQFF,TGTGCCAGCAGCCATTCACCGGGACAGGGGCAGTTCTTC
TRBJ2-4,TRBV6-2/TRBV6-3,.,few,CASKGVKNIQYF,TGTGCCAGTAAGGGCGTCAAAAACATTCAGTACTTC
TRBJ2-2,TRBV7-9,.,many,CASRGGNTGELFF,TGTGCCAGCAGAGGAGGGAACACCGGGGAGCTGTTTTTT
TRBJ2-1,TRBV7-8,TRBD2,few,CASSQGLAGGLSSYNEQFF,TGTGCCAGCAGTCAGGGACTAGCGGGAGGGCTGAGCTCCTACAATGAGCAGTTCTTC
TRBJ2-5,TRBV12-3/TRBV12-4,TRBD1,.,CASSSNRGKETQYF,TGTGCCAGCAGTTCAAACAGGGGGAAAGAGACCCAGTACTTC
TRBJ2-7,TRBV20-1,.,many,CSAGLYGSYEQYF,TGCAGTGCAGGGCTTTACGGCTCCTACGAGCAGTACTTC
TRBJ2-1,TRBV29-1,.,few,CSVGGSYYNEQFF,TGCAGCGTAGGAGGTTCCTATTACAATGAGCAGTTCTTC
TRBJ2-3,TRBV7-2,.,.,CASSLPGGSTDTQYF,TGTGCCAGCAGCTTACCGGGCGGAAGCACAGATACGCAGTATTTT
TRBJ2-1,TRBV12-3/TRBV12-4,.,many,CASWAGNNEQFF,TGTGCCAGCTGGGCAGGGAACAATGAGCAGTTCTTC
TRBJ2-7,TRBV20-1,TRBD2,few,CSARATSAYEQYF,TGCAGTGCTAGAGCTACTAGCGCATACGAGCAGTACTTC
TRBJ1-5,TRBV12-3/TRBV12-4,.,many,CASSLSANQPQHF,TGTGCCAGCAGCCTATCCGCTAATCAGCCCCAGCATTTT
TRBJ1-6,TRBV20-1,.,many,CSARDRLGRPHSPLHF,TGCAGTGCTAGAGATCGGTTGGGCAGGCCGCATTCACCCCTCCACTTT
TRBJ2-7,TRBV11-1,TRBD2,.,CASRYQRAGGPTSYEQYF,TGTGCCAGCAGATACCAACGGGCGGGAGGGCCTACCTCCTACGAGCAGTACTTC
TRBJ2-1,TRBV30,.,.,CAWSARLLVGINEQFF,TGTGCCTGGAGTGCACGACTTTTGGTGGGAATAAACGAGCAGTTCTTC
TRBJ1-1,TRBV20-1,.,many,CSARVSGTMNTEAFF,TGCAGTGCTAGAGTCTCCGGGACAATGAACACTGAAGCTTTCTTT
TRBJ2-1,TRBV6-1,.,few,CASSEMSIAEQFF,TGTGCCAGCAGTGAAATGTCCATCGCGGAGCAGTTCTTC
TRBJ2-7,TRBV6-5,TRBD2,many,CASSYGTSGPYEQYF,TGTGCCAGCAGTTACGGGACTAGCGGTCCCTACGAGCAGTACTTC
TRBJ2-1,TRBV7-9,.,.,CASSLGGPGWQFF,TGTGCCAGCAGCTTAGGGGGCCCTGGATGGCAGTTCTTC
TRBJ1-1,TRBV27,.,many,CASSFTPGGPEAFF,TGTGCCAGCAGTTTTACCCCCGGGGGGCCTGAAGCTTTCTTT
TRBJ2-7,TRBV20-1,.,many,CSARDNLLVTEQYF,TGCAGTGCTAGAGACAATCTACTGGTTACGGAGCAGTACTTC
TRBJ1-2,TRBV12-3/TRBV12-4,.,many,CASSLDGKGYGYTF,TGTGCCAGCAGTTTAGACGGCAAAGGGTATGGCTACACCTTC
TRBJ2-1,TRBV12-3/TRBV12-4,.,many,CASSFGQPGEQFF,TGTGCCAGCAGTTTCGGACAGCCGGGCGAGCAGTTCTTC
TRBJ2-1,TRBV28,TRBD2,few,CASSSNRLAGGPGEQFF,TGTGCCAGCAGTTCCAATAGACTAGCGGGAGGGCCGGGTGAGCAGTTCTTC
TRBJ2-1,TRBV20-1,.,many,CSARDRRVGGYNEQFF,TGCAGTGCTAGAGATCGGAGGGTTGGGGGCTACAATGAGCAGTTCTTC
TRBJ2-7,TRBV7-8,TRBD2,few,CASSLLTSGGNSYEQYF,TGTGCCAGCAGCCTCTTGACTAGCGGGGGTAATTCCTACGAGCAGTACTTC
TRBJ2-1,TRBV20-1,TRBD1,.,CSAYDRDRGLSNEQFF,TGCAGTGCATATGACAGAGACAGGGGCCTGAGCAATGAGCAGTTCTTC
TRBJ2-1,TRBV12-3/TRBV12-4,.,many,CASSPKFF,TGTGCCAGCAGTCCGAAGTTCTTC
TRBJ2-1,TRBV4-2,TRBD2,few,CASSPSEILAGVDEQFF,TGTGCCAGCAGCCCGAGTGAGATACTAGCGGGAGTCGATGAGCAGTTCTTC
TRBJ2-7,TRBV27,.,many,CASSVAGVGGLTYEQYF,TGTGCCAGCAGTGTCGCAGGGGTTGGGGGCCTTACCTACGAGCAGTACTTC
TRBJ1-4,TRBV5-1,.,.,CASVNEKLFF,TGCGCCAGCGTGAATGAAAAACTGTTTTTT
TRBJ2-3,TRBV7-9,.,many,CASSFFKDADTQYF,TGTGCCAGCAGCTTCTTTAAAGACGCAGATACGCAGTATTTT
TRBJ2-3,TRBV7-9,TRBD1,many,CASSPQDRPDTQYF,TGTGCCAGCAGCCCCCAGGACAGGCCAGATACGCAGTATTTT
TRBJ2-3,TRBV11-2,TRBD2,many,CASSQTSGRSTDTQYF,TGTGCCAGCAGCCAGACTAGCGGGCGGAGCACAGATACGCAGTATTTT